This T cell receptor (beta chain) was found in a study of cytomegalovirus exposure and HLA in healthy donors. The CDR3 spans 14 residues. V dropped 2 bases and J dropped 7; count of bases not matched to a gene: 3. The V gene's germline CDR1 is MNHNY and CDR2 SVGAGI (reference sequence). Regarding this clone: Its target is unknown.

Amplification used 60 Vbeta primers and 13 Jbeta primers. Sequencing used immunoSEQ multiplex PCR; TCRdb keeps in-frame clones, though not all of them. The sample has 170,000 or so clones, 79% seen once; the top ten hold around 0.74%. Findings of the study overall: About 150 TCR beta chains were listed as cytomegalovirus-associated. Common viral pathogens were later found to be apparently linked to several of the most significant clusters. Specific recognition of CMV antigens was confirmed in vitro for a few chains (all CMV-associated).

The TCR originated in a middle-aged woman in good health and CMV-seronegative. V usage is TRBV6-6 and J usage is TRBJ1-1, with 11 nucleotides matching TRBD1. The sequenced material came from PBMCs. Here the CDR3 reads CASSYRGTGGEAFF. The DNA of the CDR3 is TGTGCCAGCAGTTACCGCGGGACAGGGGGTGAAGCTTTCTTT.